Sequencing of this T cell receptor (beta chain) was carried out in a study of T cells in localized non-small cell lung cancer. V lost 5 bases and J lost 6, with 14 bases in between. Germline V gene lookup returns CDR1 MNHEY and CDR2 SMNVEV (reference sequence). CDR3 length: 14 residues. The repertoire was sequenced with immunoSEQ multiplex PCR; TCRdb's copy has only in-frame clones and lacks some. The sample yields just over 20,000 clones, about 83% seen once. This clone was recorded a few times. The sample consisted of PBMCs, taken before any cancer treatment. V is TRBV27 and J is TRBJ2-1; TRBD2 might be the D (6 bases). The receptor comes from a woman between 35 and 75 years old with stage II squamous cell lung carcinoma. The CDR3 bases are TGTGCCAGCAGTCTAAGACTAGAGGGCAATGAGCAGTTCTTC. This translates into CASSLRLEGNEQFF.